The rows below give T cell receptor beta chains drawn from one sample of a study of OX40 agonist ivuxolimab in advanced cancers. Repertoires were generated with immunoSEQ multiplex PCR, while TCRdb's copy carries only in-frame clones and drops some. The sample lists fewer than 90,000 clones; roughly 86% were seen once. Sample: CD4+ or CD8+ T cells sorted from blood, taken in a trial of the OX40 agonist ivuxolimab. The receptor source for this set is an adult with an advanced solid tumor such as melanoma, head and neck, liver or kidney cancer. The CDR3 runs from the conserved cysteine through the conserved F or W. D genes are given only for firm matches. Clone size is stated in some rows and not others, as once, few, many or a class when expanded.

CDR3 protein	CDR3 DNA	clone size	CDR3 length	V gene	J gene	D gene
CASSIRLRGTDTQYF	TGTGCCAGTAGTATAAGATTACGGGGCACAGATACGCAGTATTTT	NA	15	TRBV19	TRBJ2-3	NA
CASSLRTGRGNQPQHF	TGTGCCAGCAGCTTAAGGACAGGCCGGGGCAATCAGCCCCAGCATTTT	NA	16	TRBV7-2	TRBJ1-5	TRBD1
CATSRDAGGGNTIYF	TGTGCCACCAGCAGAGATGCGGGGGGAGGAAACACCATATATTTT	NA	15	TRBV15	TRBJ1-3	NA
CASSVGDRGSNEKLFF	TGTGCCAGCAGCGTAGGGGACAGGGGCTCTAATGAAAAACTGTTTTTT	NA	16	TRBV9	TRBJ1-4	TRBD1
CASSEEGLDRLNTEAFF	TGTGCCAGCAGTGAGGAGGGCCTAGACAGGTTGAACACTGAAGCTTTCTTT	few	17	TRBV2	TRBJ1-1	NA
CAWSRSYNEQFF	TGTGCCTGGAGTAGGTCCTACAATGAGCAGTTCTTC	NA	12	TRBV30	TRBJ2-1	NA
CASSFGTRTGELFF	TGTGCCAGCAGCTTCGGGACTAGAACCGGGGAGCTGTTTTTT	NA	14	TRBV7-9	TRBJ2-2	TRBD2
CASSPPGDRGGYTF	TGTGCCAGCTCACCACCGGGAGACAGGGGTGGCTACACCTTC	NA	14	TRBV18	TRBJ1-2	TRBD1
CASSLGRDEQYF	TGTGCCAGCAGCTTGGGACGCGACGAGCAGTACTTC	NA	12	TRBV5-8	TRBJ2-7	NA
CATTTGTGYHEQYF	TGTGCCACGACGACCGGGACAGGGTACCACGAGCAGTACTTC	NA	14	TRBV7-7	TRBJ2-7	TRBD1
CSVAGTEAYEQYF	TGCAGCGTTGCCGGGACGGAGGCCTACGAGCAGTACTTC	NA	13	TRBV29-1	TRBJ2-7	NA
CASSLFGNEQFF	TGTGCCAGCAGTTTATTTGGAAATGAGCAGTTCTTC	once	12	TRBV28	TRBJ2-1	NA
CASSTGGGARDYGYTF	TGTGCCAGCAGCACCGGCGGGGGGGCCAGGGACTATGGCTACACCTTC	NA	16	TRBV5-5	TRBJ1-2	NA
CASSQDRGAGNTIYF	TGCGCCAGCAGCCAAGACAGGGGGGCTGGAAACACCATATATTTT	NA	15	TRBV4-3	TRBJ1-3	TRBD1
CASSLRRGLGANVLTF	TGTGCCAGCAGTTTAAGAAGGGGGCTTGGGGCCAACGTCCTGACTTTC	NA	16	TRBV28	TRBJ2-6	TRBD1
CASSLDMRAATQYF	TGTGCCAGCAGCTTAGATATGAGGGCGGCTACGCAGTATTTT	NA	14	TRBV11-2	TRBJ2-3	NA
CASSLARQGENYGYTF	TGCGCCAGCAGCTTGGCTAGGCAGGGAGAAAACTATGGCTACACCTTC	NA	16	TRBV5-1	TRBJ1-2	NA
CASSLTRPDQETQYF	TGCGCCAGCAGCTTGACCCGGCCCGATCAAGAGACCCAGTACTTC	NA	15	TRBV5-1	TRBJ2-5	NA
CASSFRDRDTEAFF	TGTGCCAGCAGCTTCCGGGACAGGGACACTGAAGCTTTCTTT	once	14	TRBV27	TRBJ1-1	TRBD1
CASNPGHHNEKLFF	TGTGCCAGTAACCCGGGACACCATAATGAAAAACTGTTTTTT	NA	14	TRBV19	TRBJ1-4	NA
CASSFPQAPGLAGSTQYF	TGTGCCAGCAGCTTCCCCCAGGCTCCGGGACTAGCGGGATCCACCCAGTACTTC	NA	18	TRBV5-4	TRBJ2-5	TRBD2
CASSSLVQGETQYF	TGTGCCAGCAGCTCCCTCGTTCAGGGGGAGACCCAGTACTTC	NA	14	TRBV11-2	TRBJ2-5	NA
CASSQDLVAGGGNEQFF	TGCGCCAGCAGCCAAGATCTGGTGGCAGGGGGGGGCAATGAGCAGTTCTTC	NA	17	TRBV4-3	TRBJ2-1	NA
CASSLQGLGDEKLFF	TGTGCCAGCAGCTTGCAGGGGCTGGGGGATGAAAAACTGTTTTTT	NA	15	TRBV5-6	TRBJ1-4	NA
CATSREGTSGGSYEQYF	TGTGCCACCAGCAGAGAAGGGACTAGCGGGGGGTCCTACGAGCAGTACTTC	NA	17	TRBV15	TRBJ2-7	TRBD2
CASSLRQGENSEQFF	TGTGCCAGCTCACTTCGACAGGGTGAAAACTCGGAGCAGTTCTTC	NA	15	TRBV18	TRBJ2-1	TRBD1
CASRLGGPNEKLFF	TGTGCCAGCAGACTAGGGGGCCCTAATGAAAAACTGTTTTTT	NA	14	TRBV6-5	TRBJ1-4	TRBD1
CASSQEAGGTDTQYF	TGTGCCAGCAGCCAAGAGGCCGGGGGCACAGATACGCAGTATTTT	NA	15	TRBV4-2	TRBJ2-3	NA
CASTLRSGLARVYTDTQYF	TGTGCCAGCACCCTACGGTCCGGACTAGCGAGAGTCTACACAGATACGCAGTATTTT	NA	19	TRBV11-2	TRBJ2-3	TRBD2
CASSPDQKGMDTEAFF	TGTGCCAGCAGCCCCGACCAAAAGGGGATGGACACTGAAGCTTTCTTT	NA	16	TRBV11-2	TRBJ1-1	NA
CASSQWNTEAFF	TGCGCCAGCAGCCAATGGAACACTGAAGCTTTCTTT	NA	12	TRBV4-3	TRBJ1-1	NA
CASRRTGSSYEQYF	TGTGCCAGCAGGCGGACAGGGAGCTCCTACGAGCAGTACTTC	NA	14	TRBV2	TRBJ2-7	TRBD1
CASSQAGRVYNEQFF	TGTGCCAGCAGCCAAGCTGGCAGGGTCTACAATGAGCAGTTCTTC	NA	15	TRBV14	TRBJ2-1	NA
CAAGLAGPYEQYF	TGTGCCGCGGGACTAGCGGGGCCTTACGAGCAGTACTTC	NA	13	TRBV6-1	TRBJ2-7	TRBD2
CASSRGGTDTQYF	TGTGCCAGCAGCCGCGGAGGCACAGATACGCAGTATTTT	NA	13	TRBV11-1	TRBJ2-3	NA